A selection of T cell receptor beta chains follows, all from one sample in a study. TCRdb fed the 5' RACE reads into MiXCR, producing one record per CDR3 protein. Of approximately 50,000 distinct CDR3 sequences in the sample, less than 25% were seen once. The specimen sequenced was tumor-infiltrating Tregs sorted from the breast tumor. The receptors derive from a female donor with breast cancer. The CDR3 runs from the conserved cysteine through the conserved F or W. Fields, in order: clone size, J gene, V gene, D gene, CDR3 DNA, CDR3 protein. D genes are given only for firm matches. Rows give clone size only sometimes, using once, few, many, or a class for an expanded clone.

clone_size: -; j_call: TRBJ1-5; v_call: TRBV12-3/TRBV12-4; d_call: -; cdr3_nt: TGTGCCAGCAGTTTGGGTAGCAATCGGCCCCAGCATTTT; cdr3_aa: CASSLGSNRPQHF
clone_size: -; j_call: TRBJ1-6; v_call: TRBV7-9; d_call: -; cdr3_nt: TGTGCCAGCAGCGTAGGGCCCGTGGATGGTTCACCCCTCCACTTT; cdr3_aa: CASSVGPVDGSPLHF
clone_size: few; j_call: TRBJ2-3; v_call: TRBV5-1; d_call: -; cdr3_nt: TGCGCCAGCATGGGAACGGCGTCAGATACGCAGTATTTT; cdr3_aa: CASMGTASDTQYF
clone_size: many; j_call: TRBJ2-2; v_call: TRBV7-2; d_call: -; cdr3_nt: TGTGCCAGCAGCTTAAGCGGGCAGGGAAACACCGGGGAGCTGTTTTTT; cdr3_aa: CASSLSGQGNTGELFF
clone_size: -; j_call: TRBJ2-4; v_call: TRBV5-1; d_call: -; cdr3_nt: TGCGCCAGCAAGATGGACCGGGGAGTGAGCATTCAGTACTTC; cdr3_aa: CASKMDRGVSIQYF
clone_size: few; j_call: TRBJ1-4; v_call: TRBV5-5; d_call: -; cdr3_nt: TGTGCCAGCAGCAAAAGCAGGGTCGGTAATGAAAAACTGTTTTTT; cdr3_aa: CASSKSRVGNEKLFF
clone_size: -; j_call: TRBJ2-1; v_call: TRBV20-1; d_call: -; cdr3_nt: TGCAGTGCGAGAACTAGTCGGGACCTGGAAAGGGAGCAGTTCTTC; cdr3_aa: CSARTSRDLEREQFF
clone_size: few; j_call: TRBJ1-1; v_call: TRBV20-1; d_call: -; cdr3_nt: TGCAGTGCTCGGCGGGGGGCGGCGAACACTGAAGCTTTCTTT; cdr3_aa: CSARRGAANTEAFF
clone_size: -; j_call: TRBJ2-5; v_call: TRBV12-3/TRBV12-4; d_call: TRBD1; cdr3_nt: TGTGCCAGCAGTGACGACAGGGGGGGGAACCAAGAGACCCAGTACTTC; cdr3_aa: CASSDDRGGNQETQYF
clone_size: few; j_call: TRBJ1-6; v_call: TRBV10-3; d_call: -; cdr3_nt: TGTGCCATCAGTGAGTCTAAGGCAGGGGATTACACCCTCCACTTT; cdr3_aa: CAISESKAGDYTLHF
clone_size: -; j_call: TRBJ2-6; v_call: TRBV27; d_call: -; cdr3_nt: TGTGCCAGCAGTTTCTGGATTGGGGCCAACGACCTGACTTTC; cdr3_aa: CASSFWIGANDLTF
clone_size: once; j_call: TRBJ2-7; v_call: TRBV15; d_call: -; cdr3_nt: TGTGCCACCAGCATCATGACAGGAACCTACGAGCAGTACTTC; cdr3_aa: CATSIMTGTYEQYF
clone_size: many; j_call: TRBJ1-2; v_call: TRBV6-6; d_call: -; cdr3_nt: TGTGCCAGCAGTTCGGCGGGGGCGAACTATGGCTACACCTTC; cdr3_aa: CASSSAGANYGYTF
clone_size: many; j_call: TRBJ2-1; v_call: TRBV20-1; d_call: TRBD2; cdr3_nt: TGCAGTGCTAGAAGCGGGGGCTACAATGAGCAGTTCTTC; cdr3_aa: CSARSGGYNEQFF
clone_size: -; j_call: TRBJ1-1; v_call: TRBV4-3; d_call: -; cdr3_nt: TGCGCCAGCAGCCAAGGGACCTATAATGAAGCTTTCTTT; cdr3_aa: CASSQGTYNEAFF
clone_size: -; j_call: TRBJ2-1; v_call: TRBV10-3; d_call: -; cdr3_nt: TGTGCCATCAGTGGCCAAGGGCCAGGGCGCAATGAGCAGCTCTTC; cdr3_aa: CAISGQGPGRNEQLF
clone_size: -; j_call: TRBJ1-1; v_call: TRBV18; d_call: -; cdr3_nt: TGTGCCAGCTCACCAGGTTCGGGACGATTGAACACTGAAGCTTTCTTT; cdr3_aa: CASSPGSGRLNTEAFF
clone_size: medium-sized; j_call: TRBJ2-7; v_call: TRBV9; d_call: -; cdr3_nt: TGTGCCAGCAGCCCACATCGGGCCTACGAGCAGTACTTC; cdr3_aa: CASSPHRAYEQYF
clone_size: many; j_call: TRBJ2-7; v_call: TRBV5-1; d_call: TRBD1; cdr3_nt: TGCGCCAGCAGCGGTGGGACAGGGAGCTCCTACGAGCAGTACTTC; cdr3_aa: CASSGGTGSSYEQYF
clone_size: -; j_call: TRBJ2-1; v_call: TRBV7-2; d_call: -; cdr3_nt: TGTGCCAGCAGCTTAGGTGGCACAATCTCCTACAATGAGCAGTTCTTC; cdr3_aa: CASSLGGTISYNEQFF
clone_size: few; j_call: TRBJ2-1; v_call: TRBV7-3; d_call: TRBD2; cdr3_nt: TGTGCCAGCAGCTCGAGGACTAGCGGGAGAGGCGTGGGTGAGCAGTTCTTC; cdr3_aa: CASSSRTSGRGVGEQFF
clone_size: -; j_call: TRBJ1-1; v_call: TRBV5-8; d_call: -; cdr3_nt: TGTGCCAGCAGCCCGGTGAACACTGAAGCTTTCTTT; cdr3_aa: CASSPVNTEAFF
clone_size: few; j_call: TRBJ2-3; v_call: TRBV12-3/TRBV12-4; d_call: TRBD2; cdr3_nt: TGTGCCAGCAGTTTTGGCAGCGGGGGGGCCAGGGGTACAGATACGCAGTATTTT; cdr3_aa: CASSFGSGGARGTDTQYF